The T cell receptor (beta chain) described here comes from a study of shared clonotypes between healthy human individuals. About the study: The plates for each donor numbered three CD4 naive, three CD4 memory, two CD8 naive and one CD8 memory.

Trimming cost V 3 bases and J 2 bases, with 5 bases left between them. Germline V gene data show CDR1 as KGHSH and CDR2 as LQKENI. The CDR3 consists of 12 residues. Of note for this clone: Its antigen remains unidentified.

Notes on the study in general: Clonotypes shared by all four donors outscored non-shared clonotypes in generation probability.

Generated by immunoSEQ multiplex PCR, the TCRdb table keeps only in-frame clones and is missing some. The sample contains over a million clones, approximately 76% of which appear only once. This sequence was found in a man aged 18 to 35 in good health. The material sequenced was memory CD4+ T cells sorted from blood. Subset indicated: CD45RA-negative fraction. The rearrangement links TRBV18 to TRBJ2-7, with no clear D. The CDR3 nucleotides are TGTGCCAGCTCACCCGAAACCTACGAGCAGTACTTC. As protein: CASSPETYEQYF.